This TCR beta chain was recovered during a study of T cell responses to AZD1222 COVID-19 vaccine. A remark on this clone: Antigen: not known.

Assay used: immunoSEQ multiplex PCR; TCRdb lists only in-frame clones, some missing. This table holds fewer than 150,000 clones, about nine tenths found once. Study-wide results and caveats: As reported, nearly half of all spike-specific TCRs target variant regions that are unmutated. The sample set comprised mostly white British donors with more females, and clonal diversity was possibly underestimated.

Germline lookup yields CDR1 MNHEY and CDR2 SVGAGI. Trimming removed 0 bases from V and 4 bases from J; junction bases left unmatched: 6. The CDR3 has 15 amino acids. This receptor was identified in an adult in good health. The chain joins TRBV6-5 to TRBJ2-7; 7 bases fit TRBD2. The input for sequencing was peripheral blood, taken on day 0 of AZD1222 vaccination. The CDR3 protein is CASSYSTERGYEQYF. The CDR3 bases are TGTGCCAGCAGTTACTCGACGGAGCGGGGATACGAGCAGTACTTC.